This T cell receptor (beta chain) emerged from a study of cytomegalovirus exposure and HLA in healthy donors. This clone was picked up one time. As yet, its antigen is unknown. Regarding the study as a whole: The tendency of first-cohort TCR clusters to co-occur in the 120 or so validation repertoires was the finding of a later analysis. Under in vitro conditions, a few CMV-associated chains were confirmed as specific for CMV antigens. Usually a TCR sequence was rare, but some public TCRs were found in many donors.

Germline V gives CDR1 MNHEY, CDR2 SMNVEV (reference sequence). This CDR3 spans 14 amino acids. The V gene end was trimmed by 10 bases and the J gene end by 3 bases; junction bases not matched to a gene: 11. Clones were sequenced by immunoSEQ multiplex PCR, and TCRdb holds only the in-frame ones, with some missing. The data show some 170,000 clones, around 86% seen once. The chain joins TRBV27 to TRBJ1-1; 7 bases align to TRBD1. The specimen sequenced was PBMCs. This receptor was obtained from a man aged 18-30 years in good health and CMV-seropositive. The CDR3: CATRTIRGDTEAFF. The CDR3 DNA reads TGTGCCACGCGCACAATCAGGGGGGACACTGAAGCTTTCTTT.